This T cell receptor beta chain was captured in a study of blood T cell repertoires in COVID-19. The overall study: COVID-19 samples collected from the United States, Italy and Spain covered acute and convalescent phases. Nucleic acid was either cDNA or gDNA, and it came from T cells, B-cell-depleted T cells, or PBMCs.

Per the original data handling: Cell counts per sample came from amplifying reference gene primers. The protocol was immunoSEQ multiplex PCR, while the TCRdb copy is restricted to in-frame clones and leaves out a portion. That table is the source of V, J and clone size, and D and trimming were worked out from the DNA. The repertoire has tens of thousands of clones, roughly 84% of them found once; the top ten carry 4.1%. This clonotype was sampled from a man aged 50 or older with acute or convalescent COVID-19. Sequencing was performed on peripheral blood.

CDR3 sequence: CASGVGGGWEKLFF. The CDR3 bases are TGTGCCAGCGGGGTAGGCGGGGGGTGGGAAAAACTGTTTTTT. The genes are TRBV5-4 and TRBJ1-4, with D tentatively TRBD1 (5 bases). The V gene lost 7 bases and the J gene lost 8 bases, with 18 bases spanning the gap. Per the germline V gene, CDR1 is SGHNT and CDR2 is YYREEE (reference sequence). The CDR3 is made up of 14 amino acids.